The clone carrying this TCR beta chain appeared many times. The antigen remains undetermined. Trimming took 0 bases from V and 5 from J, leaving 14 bases between them. Looked up from germline, CDR1 is SGHKS and CDR2 is YYEKEE (reference sequence). The CDR3 runs to 15 residues. Each cDNA molecule carried a unique molecular identifier. TCRdb ran MiXCR on the 5' RACE reads and lists one entry per CDR3 protein. Among approximately 110,000 distinct CDR3 sequences listed, more than 13% were seen once. These data are taken from a study of early T cells in non-severe SARS-CoV-2 infection. Notes on the study in general: The study's VDJdb matching favored anti-spike CD8 responses and missed private and CD4 specificities.

The V gene is TRBV5-5, the J gene TRBJ1-1; unclear D gene. The specimen was whole blood. The receptor was derived from an adult who was a healthcare worker with PCR-confirmed SARS-CoV-2 infection or an uninfected control (not recorded which). The CDR3 sequence is CASSLAHSGETEAFF. The CDR3 DNA reads TGTGCCAGCAGCTTGGCCCACAGCGGAGAGACTGAAGCTTTCTTT.